This TCR beta chain was profiled in a study of identical twins. General study points: Out-of-frame alpha sequences common to twins exhibited a surplus of low generation probability.

On this clonotype: Its matching antigen is unknown.

TCRdb re-called the 5' RACE reads through MiXCR, storing one row per CDR3 protein. Among 470,000 or so distinct CDR3 sequences, 20% to 25% were seen once, and the ten largest hold roughly 2.8%. This CDR3 is 13 amino acids long. V lost 0 bases to trimming and J lost 2 bases, with 3 bases between them. Per germline, CDR1 LGHNA and CDR2 YNFKEQ. This sample also appeared in a second study, on T cells expressing NK-cell markers.

The TCR originated in a woman aged 18 to 35 in good health. The specimen was CD4+ T cells sorted from blood. The V call is TRBV4-2, the J call TRBJ2-3; D is undetermined. CDR3 sequence: CASSQENTDTQYF. The CDR3 nucleotides read TGTGCCAGCAGCCAAGAAAACACAGATACGCAGTATTTT.